This T cell receptor beta chain derives from a study of blood T cell repertoires in COVID-19. This clone was counted a single time. The table came from immunoSEQ multiplex PCR; TCRdb's copy has only in-frame clones and leaves some out. The sample records around 200,000 clones, approximately 83% being singletons. This CDR3 has 13 amino acids. The junction had 4 bases not matched to a gene; V was cut back by 3 bases and J by 8 bases. Germline V gene sequence: CDR1 MGHDK, CDR2 SYGVNS. The receptor was isolated from a man aged 45-60 years with active or convalescent COVID-19. The chain links TRBV25-1 to TRBJ1-2; 9 bases are a match to TRBD1. Sequencing input: peripheral blood. CDR3 protein: CASSERTGDGYTF. In DNA form, the CDR3 reads TGTGCCAGCAGTGAGAGGACAGGGGACGGCTACACCTTC.